The rows below give T cell receptor beta chains drawn from one sample of a study of blood T cells in healthy people across ages. Via MiXCR, TCRdb re-called the 5' RACE reads, giving one row per CDR3 protein. The sample lists over a million distinct CDR3 sequences, 40% to 50% seen once, with approximately 17% in the top ten. The sequenced material came from blood. All receptors derive from a woman aged 55-69 years in good health. Each CDR3 is given with its conserved first and last residue. D genes are given only for firm matches. The size entry is marked missing in some rows and otherwise reads once, few, many or a size class.

j_gene	d_gene	v_gene	abundance	CDR3aa	CDR3nt
TRBJ2-3	-	TRBV20-1	-	CSASRRDSVTDTQYF	TGCAGTGCTAGTCGCAGGGACTCTGTCACAGATACGCAGTATTTT
TRBJ2-3	-	TRBV9	few	CASSEQGSTDTQYF	TGTGCCAGCAGCGAACAGGGAAGCACAGATACGCAGTATTTT
TRBJ2-7	-	TRBV20-1	-	CSARDPQGKTYEQYF	TGCAGTGCTAGAGATCCACAGGGAAAAACTTACGAGCAGTACTTC
TRBJ2-1	-	TRBV20-1	-	CSARGDGGQYEQFF	TGCAGTGCTAGAGGGGACGGAGGACAATATGAGCAGTTCTTC
TRBJ1-4	TRBD1	TRBV10-3	-	CAISESTTGGDEKLFF	TGTGCCATCAGTGAGTCCACGACAGGGGGAGATGAAAAACTGTTTTTT
TRBJ2-3	-	TRBV9	-	CASSVDTPLTAQDTQYF	TGTGCCAGCAGCGTAGATACTCCCCTAACCGCACAAGATACGCAGTATTTT
TRBJ2-6	-	TRBV12-3/TRBV12-4	-	CASRMSSGANVLTF	TGTGCCAGCCGGATGAGCTCTGGGGCCAACGTCCTGACTTTC
TRBJ2-1	TRBD2	TRBV29-1	few	CSVPEGPLAGDHNEQFF	TGCAGCGTCCCTGAGGGGCCCCTAGCGGGAGACCACAATGAGCAGTTCTTC
TRBJ2-3	-	TRBV12-3/TRBV12-4	-	CASRPGQGGSADTQYF	TGTGCCAGCAGACCTGGACAGGGAGGGTCGGCAGATACGCAGTATTTT
TRBJ2-7	TRBD1	TRBV5-1	few	CASSAYRDSLSYEQYF	TGCGCCAGCAGCGCGTACCGGGACAGTTTATCCTACGAGCAGTACTTC
TRBJ2-1	-	TRBV6-5	-	CASNLDRSSYNEQFF	TGTGCCAGCAACCTCGACAGGAGCTCCTACAATGAGCAGTTCTTC
TRBJ2-3	TRBD2	TRBV10-2	-	CASSGSLAGGTDTQYF	TGCGCCAGCAGTGGGTCACTAGCGGGTGGGACAGATACGCAGTATTTT
TRBJ1-1	-	TRBV11-2	-	CASSFLRLNTEAFF	TGTGCCAGCAGCTTCTTACGGTTGAACACTGAAGCTTTCTTT
TRBJ1-2	-	TRBV7-9	-	CASSLESQGGGYTF	TGTGCCAGCAGCTTAGAAAGCCAGGGAGGGGGCTACACCTTC
TRBJ2-1	-	TRBV13	-	CASSLPGSHNEQFF	TGTGCCAGCAGCTTACCAGGGTCCCACAATGAGCAGTTCTTC
TRBJ2-5	TRBD2	TRBV20-1	few	CSARGTSGQETQYF	TGCAGTGCTAGAGGGACTAGCGGCCAAGAGACCCAGTACTTC
TRBJ1-5	-	TRBV6-5	few	CASSPRGAADNQPQHF	TGTGCCAGCAGCCCCCGAGGGGCGGCGGATAATCAGCCCCAGCATTTT
TRBJ1-5	-	TRBV6-2/TRBV6-3	-	CASSYLINQPQHF	TGTGCCAGCAGTTACCTTATTAATCAGCCCCAGCATTTT
TRBJ2-7	-	TRBV24-1	few	CATSDSALPYEQYF	TGTGCCACCAGTGATTCCGCGCTGCCCTACGAGCAGTACTTC
TRBJ2-3	TRBD2	TRBV6-1	-	CASSTGLAGGSDTQYF	TGTGCCAGCAGCACCGGACTAGCGGGAGGATCGGATACGCAGTATTTT
TRBJ2-1	TRBD2	TRBV20-1	once	CSAREMGLAGYNEQFF	TGCAGTGCTAGAGAAATGGGACTAGCGGGCTACAATGAGCAGTTCTTC
TRBJ2-6	-	TRBV12-3/TRBV12-4	-	CASTKNAGANVLTF	TGTGCCAGCACCAAAAATGCTGGGGCCAACGTCCTGACTTTC
TRBJ2-7	TRBD1	TRBV20-1	few	CSANDRGRPYEQYF	TGCAGTGCCAACGACAGGGGGCGCCCTTACGAGCAGTACTTC
TRBJ2-7	TRBD2	TRBV28	few	CASSGDSGLGEQYF	TGTGCCAGCAGTGGAGATAGCGGGCTTGGGGAGCAGTACTTC
TRBJ2-1	TRBD2	TRBV2	many	CASSEAQAGGHQREFF	TGTGCCAGCAGTGAAGCGCAGGCGGGAGGGCACCAACGGGAGTTCTTC
TRBJ2-1	TRBD2	TRBV20-1	few	CSARDRLAGGGVARGTYNEQFF	TGCAGTGCTAGAGATCGACTAGCGGGAGGAGGCGTTGCCAGGGGGACCTACAATGAGCAGTTCTTC
TRBJ2-1	-	TRBV27	-	CASSPTLNEQFF	TGTGCCAGCAGTCCCACTCTCAATGAGCAGTTCTTC
TRBJ2-3	TRBD1	TRBV5-1	few	CASSQGTGTDTQYF	TGCGCCAGCAGCCAAGGGACAGGGACAGATACGCAGTATTTT
TRBJ2-7	-	TRBV13	-	CASSLEGCEQYF	TGTGCCAGCAGCTTAGAAGGATGCGAGCAGTACTTC
TRBJ2-5	TRBD2	TRBV12-3/TRBV12-4	-	CAGSLKGLAETQYF	TGTGCCGGCAGTCTTAAGGGACTAGCGGAGACCCAGTACTTC
TRBJ1-5	TRBD1	TRBV5-5	few	CASSLIEGGQRPQHF	TGTGCCAGCAGCCTAATAGAAGGGGGCCAAAGGCCCCAGCATTTT
TRBJ2-7	-	TRBV5-5	-	CASSLTPPRSSYEQYF	TGTGCCAGCAGCTTGACTCCCCCCCGGAGCTCCTACGAGCAGTACTTC
TRBJ1-1	-	TRBV29-1	-	CSAGGAGDEAFF	TGCAGCGCCGGGGGGGCGGGGGATGAAGCTTTCTTT
TRBJ2-1	-	TRBV3-1	-	CASSQVTLAILNNEQFF	TGTGCCAGCAGCCAAGTTACGCTAGCGATCCTCAACAATGAGCAGTTCTTC
TRBJ1-1	-	TRBV6-6	few	CATDIKVTEAFF	TGTGCCACCGACATCAAGGTCACTGAAGCTTTCTTT
TRBJ2-7	TRBD2	TRBV7-2	-	CASSSAGSGYEQYF	TGTGCCAGCAGCTCAGCGGGAAGCGGCTACGAGCAGTACTTC
TRBJ2-5	-	TRBV29-1	-	CSGKGETQYF	TGCAGCGGGAAGGGAGAGACCCAGTACTTC
TRBJ2-7	-	TRBV11-1	-	CASSFGAGKAYEQYF	TGTGCCAGCAGCTTCGGAGCGGGCAAGGCCTACGAGCAGTACTTC
TRBJ2-2	-	TRBV11-2	-	CASSFGQRNTGELFF	TGTGCCAGCAGCTTCGGGCAGAGGAACACCGGGGAGCTGTTTTTT
TRBJ2-3	-	TRBV20-1	-	CSARDLGITDTQYF	TGCAGTGCTAGAGATCTGGGCATCACAGATACGCAGTATTTT
TRBJ1-2	-	TRBV10-2	-	CASSESRDTGYTF	TGCGCCAGCAGTGAGTCCCGGGACACGGGTTACACCTTC